The 18 T cell receptor beta chains presented below share a single source sample, sequenced in a study of graft-versus-host responses after intestinal transplantation. Assay: immunoSEQ multiplex PCR; the TCRdb copy retains only in-frame clones and omits some. The data hold tens of thousands of clones, with 84% observed a single time. These receptors' targets are unknown. Sequencing was performed on unstimulated CD4+ T cells sorted from spleen or lymph node cells, taken before transplant. The source is a human donor who was the organ donor for an intestinal transplant.

V and J are TRBV6-5 and TRBJ1-2; 11 bases align to TRBD1. The V and J ends lost 5 bases and 5 bases, in that order; junction bases with no gene match: 4. The CDR3 length is 14 residues. The germline V gene encodes CDR1 MNHEY and CDR2 SVGAGI. Here the CDR3 DNA reads TGTGCCAGCAGTAAAGGACAGGGGGCTTATGGCTACACCTTC. Amino acids: CASSKGQGAYGYTF.

The V gene is TRBV7-8, the J gene TRBJ2-3; perhaps TRBD2 as D (6 bases). The V end was cut by 5 bases, the J end by 4 bases, with 25 bases between. Germline V gene lookup returns CDR1 SGHVS and CDR2 FQNEAQ. The CDR3 loop spans 18 amino acids. This chain's CDR3 is CASSPTGLPSWAADTQYF. The CDR3 bases are TGTGCCAGCAGCCCTACGGGACTTCCTTCATGGGCTGCAGATACGCAGTATTTT.

The chain has TRBV28 and TRBJ2-5; D perhaps matches TRBD1 (6 bases). CDR1 is MDHEN, CDR2 SYDVKM, per germline. The CDR3 consists of 15 residues. V was pared by 4 bases and J by 2 bases, with 14 bases between. In DNA, the CDR3 is TGTGCCAGCAGTTCCCTCGGGACAACACAAGAGACCCAGTACTTC. Translation: CASSSLGTTQETQYF.

This sequence joins TRBV28 and TRBJ1-2, with D tentatively TRBD1 (5 bases). CDR3 length equals 13 residues. V was trimmed by 2 bases and J by 4 bases, leaving 8 bases between them. Germline values: CDR1 MDHEN, CDR2 SYDVKM. The CDR3, as DNA: TGTGCCAGCAGTTTAGGGGGGGGCTATGGCTACACCTTC. Translating gives CASSLGGGYGYTF.

The CDR3 nucleotides are TGTGCCAGCAGTCAGACTAGCGGGGGGGCCCGCGAGCAGTACGTC. As protein: CASSQTSGGAREQYV. The chain combines TRBV6-1 with TRBJ2-7; TRBD2 agrees at 14 bases. Germline loops: CDR1 MNHNS, CDR2 SASEGT. J gave up 6 bases and V 5 bases, and 6 bases lay outside the gene matches. The CDR3 is made up of 15 amino acids.

The genes are TRBV2 and TRBJ1-2, with 8 bases aligning to TRBD1. This CDR3 has 15 amino acids. CDR1 is SNHLY and CDR2 is FYNNEI in the germline V gene. V trimming: 5 bases; J trimming: 5 bases; junction bases outside the gene matches: 10. The CDR3 nucleotides read TGTGCCAGCAGTCCCGAGACAGGGGCCCCATATGGCTACACCTTC. Protein product: CASSPETGAPYGYTF.

V gene TRBV4-2 combines with J gene TRBJ2-1; 8 bases map to TRBD2. The CDR3 has 17 amino acids. V shed 1 base and J 4 bases; nucleotides not matched to a gene: 9. Germline CDR1 and CDR2: LGHNA and YNFKEQ. CDR3 nucleotide sequence: TGTGCCAGCAGCCAAGTGAGCGCTAGCGGGCTTTACAATGAGCAGTTCTTC. It is translated as CASSQVSASGLYNEQFF.

The chain links TRBV11-2 to TRBJ2-1; possibly TRBD1 for D (6 bases). Germline V gives CDR1 SGHAT, CDR2 FQNNGV. The CDR3 runs 13 residues. Trimming left V 2 bases short and J 5 bases short, with 7 bases between. The chain's CDR3 is CASSLNRDNEQFF. Written as DNA, the CDR3 is TGTGCCAGCAGCTTAAACAGGGACAATGAGCAGTTCTTC.

V is TRBV7-6 and J is TRBJ1-1, with D unresolved. The germline gives CDR1 SGHVS, CDR2 FNYEAQ. The CDR3 is made up of 13 amino acids. Trimming pared 0 bases from V and 3 bases from J, leaving 5 bases between. CDR3 sequence reads: CASSLASDTEAFF. The CDR3 coding sequence is TGTGCCAGCAGCTTAGCGTCGGACACTGAAGCTTTCTTT.

V is TRBV7-9 and J is TRBJ1-3; D is unresolved. The V end lost 5 bases, the J end lost 2 bases, and 19 bases lay between the germline ends. This CDR3 is built from 17 residues. Per the germline V gene, CDR1 is SEHNR and CDR2 is FQNEAQ (reference sequence). In nucleotides, the CDR3 is TGTGCCAGCAGCCACTGGAGGTTAGGGCAAACTGGAAACACCATATATTTT. Translation: CASSHWRLGQTGNTIYF.

J is TRBJ1-5 and V is TRBV5-8; D not certain. The V gene lost 3 bases and the J gene lost 0 bases, with 13 bases spanning the gap. Germline V gives CDR1 SGHTS, CDR2 YDEGEE. This CDR3 contains 16 residues. The CDR3 DNA reads TGTGCCAGCAGCTCTAGGACCGACTATAGCAATCAGCCCCAGCATTTT. It encodes CASSSRTDYSNQPQHF.

The chain carries TRBV27 and TRBJ1-6; D is unresolved. Trimming left V 8 bases short and J 0 bases short, with 14 bases between. The CDR3 runs 16 residues. The germline V gene encodes CDR1 MNHEY and CDR2 SMNVEV (reference sequence). For the CDR3, the DNA is TGTGCCAGCGGAAGCTGGGAGAGCTCCTATAATTCACCCCTCCACTTT. Its translation: CASGSWESSYNSPLHF.

The rearrangement links TRBV19 to TRBJ2-1, with TRBD1 matching over 11 bases. V dropped 7 bases and J dropped 12; count of bases not matched to a gene: 14. The CDR3 is 15 residues long. Germline CDR1 is LNHDA and CDR2 is SQIVND (reference sequence). The CDR3, as DNA: TGTGCCAGTACCCCGGTGGGGACAGGGGGGAAGGGGCAGTTCTTC. Translated, it gives CASTPVGTGGKGQFF.

The chain carries TRBV27 and TRBJ1-5; 9 bases are shared with TRBD1. V dropped 2 bases and J dropped 5; count of bases not matched to a gene: 4. The germline V gene has CDR1 MNHEY and CDR2 SMNVEV (reference sequence). This CDR3 has 15 amino acids. CDR3: CASSLDRGWDQPQHF. The CDR3 bases are TGTGCCAGCAGTTTAGACAGGGGGTGGGATCAGCCCCAGCATTTT.

The chain combines TRBV30 with TRBJ2-5; tentatively, D is TRBD1 (6 bases). The CDR3 loop spans 13 amino acids. Trimming took off 2 bases at V and 5 bases at J, with 12 bases between the two ends. In germline, CDR1 is GTSNPN, CDR2 SVGIG (reference sequence). The CDR3 region is CAWSFTGRETQYF. CDR3 DNA: TGTGCCTGGAGTTTCACAGGGCGGGAGACCCAGTACTTC.

The gene calls are TRBV5-1 and TRBJ1-3; D is unresolved. CDR3 length: 16 residues. V lost 0 bases and J 4 bases, leaving 14 bases between the germline ends. Germline V CDR1 and CDR2: SGHRS, YFSETQ. CDR3 sequence (DNA): TGCGCCAGCAGCTTGGCCTCGGGAGGGCCGGGAAACACCATATATTTT. It specifies CASSLASGGPGNTIYF.

V is TRBV7-2 and J is TRBJ2-1; the D is unclear. Trimming cost V 0 bases and J 8 bases, with 8 bases left between them. Germline V gives CDR1 SGHTA, CDR2 FQGNSA. This CDR3 comprises 13 residues. CDR3 in DNA: TGTGCCAGCAGCTTAGCCTCTGCGGATGAGCAGTTCTTC. Its protein is CASSLASADEQFF. Based on the CDR3 plus reference TRBV7-2 and TRBJ2-1, the full variable domain is GAGVSQSPSNKVTEKGKDVELRCDPISGHTALYWYRQSLGQGLEFLIYFQGNSAPDKSGLPSDRFSAERTGGSVSTLTIQRTQQEDSAVYLCASSLASADEQFFGPGTRLTVL.

The genes are TRBV5-6 and TRBJ2-5; 9 bases map to TRBD1. CDR3 length equals 14 residues. Germline lookup yields CDR1 SGHDT and CDR2 YYEEEE. V dropped 7 bases and J dropped 5; count of bases not matched to a gene: 9. The CDR3 here is CASERQGGYETQYF. The CDR3, as DNA: TGTGCCAGCGAAAGACAGGGGGGGTACGAGACCCAGTACTTC.